Shown below are 16 T cell receptor beta chains from a single sample sequenced in a study of cytotoxic CD8 clonotypes in ibrutinib-treated CLL. Libraries were prepared by immunoSEQ multiplex PCR; TCRdb keeps only in-frame clonotypes and omits some of them. The sample has some 300,000 clones, around four fifths seen once; the top ten hold more than 6%. The sequences come from PBMCs, collected before ibrutinib treatment. The source of these receptors is a human donor with chronic lymphocytic leukemia.

The rearrangement uses TRBV4-2 and TRBJ1-3; D unresolved. Germline V gene data show CDR1 as LGHNA and CDR2 as YNFKEQ. The CDR3 runs to 15 residues. Trimming cost V 3 bases and J 0 bases, with 9 bases left between them. The DNA for the CDR3 is TGTGCCAGCAGCCAGGGTCCTCGCTCTGGAAACACCATATATTTT. Encoded protein: CASSQGPRSGNTIYF.

The genes are TRBV7-9 and TRBJ2-5; TRBD2 agrees at 8 bases. Per the germline V gene, CDR1 is SEHNR and CDR2 is FQNEAQ (reference sequence). The CDR3 length is 14 residues. V dropped 7 bases and J dropped 7; count of bases not matched to a gene: 11. CDR3 in DNA: TGTGCCAGCACCCAACTAGCGGTGCGTGGGACCCAGTACTTC. Translation: CASTQLAVRGTQYF.

CDR3 sequence reads: CASSLSPGSNTEAFF. DNA of the CDR3: TGTGCCAGCAGTTTATCTCCAGGGTCGAACACTGAAGCTTTCTTT. J is TRBJ1-1 and V is TRBV28, with D perhaps TRBD1 (5 bases). V shed 1 base and J shed 1 base, with 10 bases lying between them. The germline V gene has CDR1 MDHEN and CDR2 SYDVKM. The CDR3 sequence is 15 residues long.

The V and J genes are TRBV10-3 and TRBJ1-1; D remains unclear. The CDR3 has 14 residues. Germline loops: CDR1 ENHRY, CDR2 SYGVKD. Trimming pared 3 bases from V and 8 bases from J, leaving 16 bases between. The CDR3 is CAISDPRRTLEAFF. The CDR3 nucleotides are TGTGCCATCAGTGACCCCAGGAGGACTCTAGAAGCTTTCTTT.

The gene calls are TRBV5-4 and TRBJ2-1, with D possibly TRBD2 on 5 matching bases. The CDR3 loop spans 15 amino acids. Germline values: CDR1 SGHNT, CDR2 YYREEE (reference sequence). Trimming cost V 2 bases and J 2 bases, with 11 bases left between them. In DNA form, the CDR3 reads TGTGCCAGCAGCTTCGGGGTTAGTACCTACAATGAGCAGTTCTTC. This gives the protein CASSFGVSTYNEQFF. Looking up the rest from reference TRBV5-4 and TRBJ2-1 gives the full variable domain: ETGVTQSPTHLIKTRGQQVTLRCSSQSGHNTVSWYQQALGQGPQFIFQYYREEENGRGNFPPRFSGLQFPNYSSELNVNALELDDSALYLCASSFGVSTYNEQFFGPGTRLTVL.

The table lists this clone with a few counts. The chain joins TRBV9 to TRBJ2-1; 10 bases map to TRBD1. The germline gives CDR1 SGDLS, CDR2 YYNGEE. V was pared by 1 base and J by 5 bases, with 3 bases of the junction left unmatched. The CDR3 covers 15 residues. The CDR3 region has the DNA TGTGCCAGCAGCGTATCCGGGACAGGGGACAATGAGCAGTTCTTC. It codes for CASSVSGTGDNEQFF.

In the case of this clone: The sample holds other DNA sequences that translate to the same CDR3. This rearrangement joins TRBV7-9 to TRBJ2-5, with D perhaps TRBD1 (5 bases). Germline CDR1 is SEHNR and CDR2 is FQNEAQ (reference sequence). The CDR3 is made up of 11 amino acids. The germline V and J ends were trimmed by 5 bases and 5 bases, with 6 bases remaining between them. CDR3 bases: TGTGCCAGCAGCAGGGGTGAGACCCAGTACTTC. This gives the protein CASSRGETQYF.

This chain uses TRBV28 with TRBJ1-2, with TRBD1 identical over 8 bases. The CDR3 is 16 amino acids. The germline CDR1 and CDR2 sequences are MDHEN and SYDVKM. V shed 7 bases and J 3 bases; nucleotides not matched to a gene: 13. The CDR3: CASKSLDWGQDYGYTF. For the CDR3, the DNA is TGTGCCAGCAAAAGTTTAGATTGGGGACAGGACTATGGCTACACCTTC.

This chain links TRBV29-1 with TRBJ1-1; D remains ambiguous. Per germline, CDR1 SQVTM and CDR2 ANQGSEA. Trimming shortened V by 4 bases and J by 1 base, and 13 bases separated the two germline ends. CDR3 length: 14 residues. The CDR3 is CSVVGRTENTEAFF. The CDR3 DNA reads TGCAGCGTTGTTGGCAGAACCGAGAACACTGAAGCTTTCTTT.

In regard to this clone: The sample holds other DNA sequences that translate to the same CDR3. The V call is TRBV9, the J call TRBJ2-7, with 10 bases aligning to TRBD2. The CDR3 spans 15 residues. Germline V CDR1 and CDR2: SGDLS, YYNGEE. J gave up 3 bases and V 0 bases, and 3 bases lay outside the gene matches. Written as DNA, the CDR3 is TGTGCCAGCAGCGTAGGCTCTAGCGGGAGCTACGAGCAGTACTTC. Translation: CASSVGSSGSYEQYF.

This chain joins TRBV14 and TRBJ1-1; no definite D call. The CDR3 loop spans 14 amino acids. Germline values: CDR1 SGHDN, CDR2 FVKESK. Between the trimmed V and J ends, which lost 0 bases and 1 base, there was a span of 6 bases. The CDR3 here is CASSQDLANTEAFF. The CDR3 nucleotides are TGTGCCAGCAGCCAAGATCTGGCGAACACTGAAGCTTTCTTT.

The chain combines TRBV5-4 with TRBJ2-2, with 7 positions matching TRBD1. With 7 bases clipped from V and 0 bases from J, the junction kept 6 bases outside the gene matches. This CDR3 has 15 amino acids. CDR1 SGHNT and CDR2 YYREEE come from the germline V gene (reference sequence). The CDR3 DNA is TGTGCCAGCGCCTCCGGGACAGCGAACACCGGGGAGCTGTTTTTT. Its translation is CASASGTANTGELFF.

The genes are TRBV4-3 and TRBJ1-1, with TRBD1 identical over 7 bases. There are 15 residues in the CDR3. J was trimmed by 5 bases and V by 3 bases; bases with no gene match: 9. The germline V gene encodes CDR1 LGHNA and CDR2 YSLEER. The CDR3 coding sequence is TGCGCCAGCAGCCACGGACAGGTTAGGAGGACTGAAGCTTTCTTT. Amino acid sequence: CASSHGQVRRTEAFF.

The rearrangement uses TRBV6-5 and TRBJ1-1; D call uncertain. CDR1 is MNHEY, CDR2 SVGAGI, per germline. The CDR3 spans 15 residues. V was pared by 7 bases and J by 1 base, with 16 bases between. CDR3 in DNA: TGTGCCAGCAAGAGGGCGAAAGAGTCGAACACTGAAGCTTTCTTT. Encoded protein: CASKRAKESNTEAFF.

The chain employs TRBV2 and TRBJ1-5, with 11 nucleotides matching TRBD1. Losses at the gene ends were 4 bases for V and 7 bases for J; bases not matched to a gene: 0. The V gene's germline CDR1 is SNHLY and CDR2 FYNNEI. The CDR3 is made up of 13 amino acids. This CDR3 is CASSGDRGQPQHF. CDR3 coding DNA: TGTGCCAGCAGTGGGGACAGGGGGCAGCCCCAGCATTTT.

This clone showed up just a few times. The chain uses TRBV28 and TRBJ2-2; 8 bases match TRBD2. The CDR3 contains 15 residues. Trimming took 6 bases from V and 5 from J; bases not matched to a gene: 8. Germline-derived CDR1 and CDR2 are MDHEN and SYDVKM. The chain's CDR3 is CASRTSGRGTGELFF. In DNA form, the CDR3 reads TGTGCCAGCAGGACAAGCGGGAGAGGTACCGGGGAGCTGTTTTTT.